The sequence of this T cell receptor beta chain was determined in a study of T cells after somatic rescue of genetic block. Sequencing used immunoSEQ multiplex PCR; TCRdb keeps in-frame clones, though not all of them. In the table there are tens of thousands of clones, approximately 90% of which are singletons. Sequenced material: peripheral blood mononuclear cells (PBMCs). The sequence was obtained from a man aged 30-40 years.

The CDR3 DNA follows: TGTGCCAGCAGCTTCGGGGGAAGCTCCTACGAGCAGTACTTC. Its translation is CASSFGGSSYEQYF. The chain recombines TRBV7-9 with TRBJ2-7, with D tentatively TRBD2 (6 bases). Per germline, CDR1 SEHNR and CDR2 FQNEAQ (reference sequence). The CDR3 runs to 14 residues. The V end was cut by 3 bases, the J end by 0 bases, with 9 bases between.